The 27 T cell receptor beta chains in this list originate from one sample, sequenced in a study of neoadjuvant nivolumab and ipilimumab in lung cancer. Sequencing was performed with immunoSEQ multiplex PCR; in TCRdb, only in-frame clones are kept and a portion is missing. The table includes fewer than 40,000 clones, more than 85% detected once. Sequences were derived from peripheral blood, sampled after neoadjuvant nivolumab, alone or with ipilimumab, at or shortly before surgery. These receptors came from an adult with non-small cell lung cancer.

The J gene is TRBJ1-2, the V gene TRBV7-8, with TRBD1 matching 7 bases. Germline V gene data show CDR1 as SGHVS and CDR2 as FQNEAQ. The CDR3 is made up of 18 amino acids. V was pared by 5 bases and J by 5 bases, with 20 bases of the junction left unmatched. This CDR3 reads CASSRSLGQQVSWYGYTF. For the CDR3, the DNA is TGTGCCAGCAGCCGATCCTTGGGACAGCAGGTCTCGTGGTATGGCTACACCTTC.

The genes are TRBV5-4 and TRBJ2-1; 9 bases are a match to TRBD2. The CDR3 spans 15 residues. J was trimmed by 5 bases and V by 0 bases; bases with no gene match: 3. The germline V gene encodes CDR1 SGHNT and CDR2 YYREEE (reference sequence). The CDR3 DNA sequence: TGTGCCAGCAGCTTGGTAGCGGGAGCGAACAATGAGCAGTTCTTC. Translated: CASSLVAGANNEQFF.

This rearrangement joins TRBV15 to TRBJ1-1; D is unresolved. V was cut by 0 bases and J by 3 bases, with 5 bases left in between. CDR3 length: 13 residues. The germline CDR1 and CDR2 sequences are LNHNV and YYDKDF (reference sequence). The CDR3 reads CATSREGYTEAFF. CDR3 nucleotide sequence: TGTGCCACCAGCAGAGAAGGTTACACTGAAGCTTTCTTT.

V gene TRBV27 combines with J gene TRBJ2-1, with D perhaps matching TRBD2 (5 bases). The CDR3 loop spans 13 amino acids. V lost 3 bases and J lost 6, with 9 bases in between. Germline V CDR1 and CDR2: MNHEY, SMNVEV (reference sequence). The chain's CDR3 is CASSFGRGNEQFF. CDR3 coding DNA: TGTGCCAGCAGTTTCGGCCGGGGCAATGAGCAGTTCTTC.

The chain combines TRBV5-1 with TRBJ2-1; D unclear. This CDR3 has 14 amino acids. Germline V gene data show CDR1 as SGHRS and CDR2 as YFSETQ. Trimming pared 0 bases from V and 1 base from J, leaving 5 bases between. This CDR3 is CASSLGGSYNEQFF. CDR3 DNA sequence: TGCGCCAGCAGCTTGGGCGGTTCCTACAATGAGCAGTTCTTC.

The J gene is TRBJ2-1, the V gene TRBV5-4; unclear D gene. Germline V gene sequence: CDR1 SGHNT, CDR2 YYREEE (reference sequence). Between the trimmed V and J ends, which lost 4 bases and 6 bases, there was a span of 11 bases. CDR3 length equals 13 residues. The CDR3 region is CASSVRVGNEQFF. In DNA, the CDR3 is TGTGCCAGCAGCGTCCGGGTAGGCAATGAGCAGTTCTTC.

V usage is TRBV6-5 and J usage is TRBJ1-1; 9 nucleotides agree with TRBD1. J gave up 6 bases and V 5 bases, and 7 bases lay outside the gene matches. CDR3 length equals 14 residues. Germline V gene lookup returns CDR1 MNHEY and CDR2 SVGAGI. The CDR3 bases are TGTGCCAGCAGTCGATTACAGGGGGCGGCTGAAGCTTTCTTT. As protein: CASSRLQGAAEAFF.

The chain combines TRBV2 with TRBJ2-7; D is unresolved. V gave up 2 bases and J gave up 0 bases, with 11 bases separating them. CDR1 and CDR2 from the germline V gene are SNHLY and FYNNEI. The CDR3 runs to 15 residues. CDR3 bases: TGTGCCAGCAGTGAACGAGGTGGGCACTCCTACGAGCAGTACTTC. This codes for CASSERGGHSYEQYF. Variable domain in full (rest from reference TRBV2 and TRBJ2-7): EPEVTQTPSHQVTQMGQEVILRCVPISNHLYFYWYRQILGQKVEFLVSFYNNEISEKSEIFDDQFSVERPDGSNFTLKIRSTKLEDSAMYFCASSERGGHSYEQYFGPGTRLTVT.

V is TRBV5-1 and J is TRBJ1-1; D is perhaps TRBD1 (6 bases). The length of the CDR3 is 16 residues. Germline CDR1 SGHRS, CDR2 YFSETQ. Trimming took off 4 bases at V and 3 bases at J, with 19 bases between the two ends. The CDR3 DNA reads TGCGCCAGCAGCCTGGGTAAACAGGGTTACTACACTGAAGCTTTCTTT. It codes for CASSLGKQGYYTEAFF.

V and J are TRBV5-1 and TRBJ1-4; D not resolved. Germline CDR1 is SGHRS and CDR2 is YFSETQ. The ends were cut back, 4 bases at V and 0 bases at J, with 13 bases in the middle. The CDR3 extends over 16 amino acids. The chain's CDR3 is CASSPLSRPTNEKLFF. The CDR3 nucleotides read TGCGCCAGCAGCCCACTTAGCCGTCCAACTAATGAAAAACTGTTTTTT.

The genes are TRBV5-1 and TRBJ2-3; the match to TRBD2 covers 13 bases. CDR1 is SGHRS and CDR2 is YFSETQ in the germline V gene. The V segment lost 4 bases and the J segment 2 bases; nucleotides outside the gene matches: 4. The CDR3 loop spans 16 amino acids. CDR3 DNA: TGCGCCAGCAGCCCGGGACTAGCGGGATTCACAGATACGCAGTATTTT. Translating it yields CASSPGLAGFTDTQYF.

The chain links TRBV18 to TRBJ2-5; D gene uncertain. The germline V gene encodes CDR1 KGHSH and CDR2 LQKENI. Between the trimmed V and J ends, which lost 0 bases and 5 bases, there was a span of 13 bases. There are 15 residues in the CDR3. The CDR3 region is CASSPPTTFPETQYF. DNA for the CDR3: TGTGCCAGCTCACCACCAACTACCTTCCCGGAGACCCAGTACTTC.

The chain joins TRBV5-4 to TRBJ2-1; 11 nucleotides align to TRBD2. Germline loops: CDR1 SGHNT, CDR2 YYREEE (reference sequence). The CDR3 covers 15 residues. With V trimmed by 4 bases and J by 6 bases, 6 bases remained unmatched. In DNA form, the CDR3 reads TGTGCCAGCAGCGCCGGGACTAGCGGTCCCAATGAGCAGTTCTTC. Its translation: CASSAGTSGPNEQFF.

V usage is TRBV6-1 and J usage is TRBJ2-7; 7 bases line up with TRBD1. The CDR3 is made up of 14 amino acids. In germline, CDR1 is MNHNS, CDR2 SASEGT. Trimming at V came to 4 bases and at J to 2 bases, leaving 5 bases not matched to a gene. The DNA of the CDR3 is TGTGCCAGCAGTGTTAGGACAGGCCCCTACGAGCAGTACTTC. Protein product: CASSVRTGPYEQYF.

V gene TRBV6-1 combines with J gene TRBJ2-4; TRBD1 matches at 7 bases. CDR1 is MNHNS and CDR2 is SASEGT in the germline V gene. V lost 7 bases to trimming and J lost 5 bases; unmatched junction nucleotides: 8. The CDR3 runs to 14 residues. The CDR3, as DNA: TGTGCCAGCACCACCGGGACAGTCGAAAACATTCAGTACTTC. As protein: CASTTGTVENIQYF.

The chain carries TRBV29-1 and TRBJ1-1; D is possibly TRBD1 (5 bases). V was cut by 6 bases and J by 1 base, with 9 bases left in between. Germline CDR1 SQVTM, CDR2 ANQGSEA. The CDR3 runs to 12 residues. The CDR3 sequence is CSVGGWNTEAFF. The CDR3 nucleotides are TGCAGCGTCGGGGGGTGGAACACTGAAGCTTTCTTT.

DNA of the CDR3: TGCGCCAGCAGTGCCGTCGGACACCCTAAGCCGATGAACACTGAAGCTTTCTTT. Translated: CASSAVGHPKPMNTEAFF. V gene TRBV10-1 combines with J gene TRBJ1-1; tentative D call: TRBD1 (5 bases). Germline V gene lookup returns CDR1 WNHNN and CDR2 SYGVQD (reference sequence). The CDR3 sequence is 18 residues long. Trimming pared 4 bases from V and 0 bases from J, leaving 21 bases between.

V is TRBV5-1 and J is TRBJ2-1; D ambiguous. Germline CDR1 is SGHRS and CDR2 is YFSETQ. The CDR3 contains 16 residues. V shed 5 bases and J shed 0 bases, with 15 bases lying between them. The CDR3 nucleotides are TGCGCCAGCAGGTGGAGTGGGGTCAGCTCCTACAATGAGCAGTTCTTC. Translated, it gives CASRWSGVSSYNEQFF.

The chain employs TRBV11-2 and TRBJ1-1, with no clear D. Trimming left V 5 bases short and J 11 bases short, with 15 bases between. CDR3 length: 12 amino acids. Germline CDR1 SGHAT, CDR2 FQNNGV. CDR3 loop: CASSPTGIRAFF. The CDR3, as DNA: TGTGCCAGCAGCCCAACGGGTATAAGGGCTTTCTTT.

The rearrangement joins TRBV11-1 to TRBJ2-2; D gene ambiguous. Per germline, CDR1 SGHAT and CDR2 FQDESV (reference sequence). This CDR3 spans 16 amino acids. The V end was cut by 1 base, the J end by 2 bases, with 11 bases between. The CDR3 coding sequence is TGTGCCAGCAGCTTAGAGGCAGGTTCTAACACCGGGGAGCTGTTTTTT. As protein: CASSLEAGSNTGELFF.

As DNA, the CDR3 is TGCAGCGTTGAATTGGCGTACTGGGGACTCACTGAAGCTTTCTTT. Protein: CSVELAYWGLTEAFF. V usage is TRBV29-1 and J usage is TRBJ1-1, with a weak D call TRBD1 (5 bases). The V end was cut by 2 bases, the J end by 4 bases, with 17 bases between. There are 15 residues in the CDR3. Germline loops: CDR1 SQVTM, CDR2 ANQGSEA.

The DNA of the CDR3 is TGTGCCAGCAGTCCAACCCCAGGGTTTGGTTACGAGCAGTACTTC. Translated: CASSPTPGFGYEQYF. This chain joins TRBV27 and TRBJ2-7; D may be TRBD1 (5 bases). The V and J ends lost 5 bases and 4 bases respectively, with 18 bases between them. The CDR3 totals 15 residues. Germline CDR1 and CDR2: MNHEY and SMNVEV (reference sequence).

The genes are TRBV5-1 and TRBJ2-3, with 16 positions matching TRBD2. Trimming cost V 0 bases and J 5 bases; bases outside gene matches: 3. The CDR3 covers 17 residues. The germline gives CDR1 SGHRS, CDR2 YFSETQ. CDR3 loop: CASSLEGLAGGIDTQYF. The CDR3 DNA sequence: TGCGCCAGCAGCTTGGAGGGACTAGCGGGAGGGATAGATACGCAGTATTTT.

The J gene is TRBJ2-7, the V gene TRBV10-3, with 9 bases fitting TRBD2. In germline, CDR1 is ENHRY, CDR2 SYGVKD. CDR3 length: 14 residues. Germline trimming cut 4 bases from V and 3 bases from J; bases unmatched to any gene: 4. CDR3 nucleotide sequence: TGTGCCATCAGTGTGGCAGCGGGGGGCTACGAGCAGTACTTC. This translates into CAISVAAGGYEQYF.

The chain is built from TRBV18 and TRBJ2-5, with 7 bases matching TRBD1. CDR3 size: 18 residues. V was pared by 5 bases and J by 7 bases, with 22 bases of the junction left unmatched. Germline values: CDR1 KGHSH, CDR2 LQKENI. CDR3 in DNA: TGTGCCAGCTCATCCTCTTCATTCCCCGGGACAGCCGTAGGGACCCAGTACTTC. This gives the protein CASSSSSFPGTAVGTQYF.

The V gene is TRBV5-1, the J gene TRBJ2-1; TRBD1 matches at 12 bases. This CDR3 contains 14 residues. The germline V gene encodes CDR1 SGHRS and CDR2 YFSETQ. V shed 5 bases, J shed 7 bases, and the junction held 4 bases outside the gene matches. CDR3 nucleotide sequence: TGCGCCAGCAGGGGACAGGGGGCGGGGAATGAGCAGTTCTTC. Its protein is CASRGQGAGNEQFF.

This chain connects TRBV7-3 to TRBJ1-1; the D gene is possibly TRBD1 (5 bases). CDR1 and CDR2 from the germline V gene are SGHTA and FQGTGA. The CDR3 runs to 11 residues. V dropped 5 bases and J dropped 7 bases, with 8 bases sitting between them. CDR3 residues: CASSHGGEAFF. Written as DNA, the CDR3 is TGTGCCAGCAGCCACGGGGGTGAAGCTTTCTTT.